The 32 T cell receptor beta chains presented below share a single source sample, sequenced in a study of blood T cell repertoires in COVID-19. Here immunoSEQ multiplex PCR was the method, and the copy in TCRdb shows in-frame clones only, minus some. The sample gives about 75,000 clones, around 90% of which show up once; roughly 6.1% is in the top ten. Material for sequencing was peripheral blood. The receptor set was obtained from a woman aged 50 to 60 with acute or convalescent COVID-19.

For the CDR3, the DNA is TGTGCCAGTAGTACCCAGGGACAGAGAGACTACGAGCAGTACTTC. Its translation is CASSTQGQRDYEQYF. The J gene is TRBJ2-7, the V gene TRBV19; 7 positions agree with TRBD1. This CDR3 is built from 15 residues. Germline-derived CDR1 and CDR2 are LNHDA and SQIVND (reference sequence). V dropped 4 bases and J dropped 3; count of bases not matched to a gene: 9. Complete variable domain (other parts from reference TRBV19 and TRBJ2-7): DGGITQSPKYLFRKEGQNVTLSCEQNLNHDAMYWYRQDPGQGLRLIYYSQIVNDFQKGDIAEGYSVSREKKESFPLTVTSAQKNPTAFYLCASSTQGQRDYEQYFGPGTRLTVT.

This clone has a single count. The J gene is TRBJ2-5, the V gene TRBV10-3; a weak D match, TRBD1 (5 bases). This CDR3 spans 14 amino acids. Germline V gene sequence: CDR1 ENHRY, CDR2 SYGVKD. Deletions cut 1 base from V and 7 bases from J, with 13 bases between. The CDR3 sequence: CAISEFGHQGTQYF. The CDR3 DNA reads as TGTGCCATCAGTGAGTTTGGACACCAGGGGACCCAGTACTTC.

V usage is TRBV11-3 and J usage is TRBJ2-1; 7 bases agree with TRBD2. The CDR3 contains 16 residues. Germline V gene sequence: CDR1 SGHNT, CDR2 YENEEA. The V segment lost 1 base and the J segment 1 base; nucleotides outside the gene matches: 4. The CDR3 loop reads CASSLAAGVSYNEQFF. The DNA of the CDR3 is TGTGCCAGCAGCTTAGCGGCGGGGGTATCCTACAATGAGCAGTTCTTC. The full variable domain, with the rest looked up from reference TRBV11-3 and TRBJ2-1, is EAGVVQSPRYKIIEKKQPVAFWCNPISGHNTLYWYLQNLGQGPELLIRYENEEAVDDSQLPKDRFSAERLKGVDSTLKIQPAELGDSAVYLCASSLAAGVSYNEQFFGPGTRLTVL.

The chain employs TRBV18 and TRBJ2-3; maybe TRBD2 (7 bases). With 3 bases removed from V and 6 bases from J, the gap between germline ends came to 16 bases. Germline V gives CDR1 KGHSH, CDR2 LQKENI. The CDR3 totals 15 residues. The CDR3 sequence: CASSPRGGGPDTQYF. CDR3 bases: TGTGCCAGCTCACCTCGAGGGGGGGGCCCCGATACGCAGTATTTT.

This chain joins TRBV4-1 and TRBJ1-1; D is perhaps TRBD1 (5 bases). CDR3 length: 14 amino acids. V was pared by 4 bases and J by 3 bases, with 12 bases between. Germline CDR1 reads MGHRA; CDR2 reads YSYEKL. For the CDR3, the DNA is TGCGCCAGCAGCCCCCCCTGGGGGGACACTGAAGCTTTCTTT. It yields the protein CASSPPWGDTEAFF.

The chain couples TRBV29-1 to TRBJ2-5; D gene uncertain. CDR3 length equals 14 residues. CDR1 SQVTM and CDR2 ANQGSEA come from the germline V gene. Trimming pared 4 bases from V and 0 bases from J, leaving 12 bases between. In DNA form, the CDR3 reads TGCAGCGTTGGTCCGTGGCAGGACCAAGAGACCCAGTACTTC. Translating it yields CSVGPWQDQETQYF.

The chain employs TRBV19 and TRBJ1-5; the D gene is possibly TRBD1 (6 bases). Trimming removed 5 bases from V and 7 bases from J, with 15 bases in between. This CDR3 comprises 14 residues. Germline CDR1 is LNHDA and CDR2 is SQIVND (reference sequence). DNA for the CDR3: TGTGCCAGTAGTCCTGGGGGCTCGGGACAGCCCCAGCATTTT. It encodes CASSPGGSGQPQHF.

This sequence joins TRBV28 and TRBJ1-2; D perhaps matches TRBD1 (6 bases). Per the germline V gene, CDR1 is MDHEN and CDR2 is SYDVKM. The V gene lost 8 bases and the J gene lost 2 bases, with 18 bases spanning the gap. This CDR3 is built from 15 residues. The CDR3 DNA is TGTGCCAGCCAGGTGCGGGGGAGGGGGAACTATGGCTACACCTTC. Translating it yields CASQVRGRGNYGYTF.

CDR3 nucleotides: TGTGCCAGCAGTGAATACGGAGACAATCAGCCCCAGCATTTT. This encodes CASSEYGDNQPQHF. The J gene is TRBJ1-5, the V gene TRBV25-1; no clear D. Trimming removed 0 bases at V and 3 bases at J, with 6 bases between. The germline V gene encodes CDR1 MGHDK and CDR2 SYGVNS. CDR3 length: 14 residues.

This chain links TRBV12-3 or TRBV12-4 with TRBJ1-1; D uncertain. V gave up 7 bases and J gave up 0 bases, with 9 bases separating them. There are 13 residues in the CDR3. The CDR3 coding sequence is TGTGCCAGCACCCCCCAGGTGAACACTGAAGCTTTCTTT. As protein: CASTPQVNTEAFF.

This clone was found a few times. J is TRBJ1-3 and V is TRBV6-5; D gene ambiguous. The germline V and J ends were trimmed by 6 bases and 0 bases, with 9 bases remaining between them. The germline CDR1 and CDR2 sequences are MNHEY and SVGAGI. This CDR3 has 14 residues. This CDR3 reads CASRQASSGNTIYF. As DNA, the CDR3 is TGTGCCAGCAGGCAGGCGAGCTCTGGAAACACCATATATTTT.

CDR3 coding DNA: TGTGCCAGCAGTTTAGGGACTCGACAGGGGGCGGCCTATGGCTACACCTTC. This encodes CASSLGTRQGAAYGYTF. The V gene is TRBV28, the J gene TRBJ1-2, with TRBD1 matching 10 bases. The CDR3 length is 17 residues. CDR1 is MDHEN and CDR2 is SYDVKM in the germline V gene. Unmatched junction bases numbered 10, after V lost 2 bases and J lost 4 bases.

V is TRBV7-9 and J is TRBJ2-1, with D possibly TRBD1 on 6 matching bases. CDR3 length: 16 residues. Trimming took 0 bases from V and 8 from J, leaving 17 bases between them. From germline, CDR1 is SEHNR and CDR2 FQNEAQ (reference sequence). The CDR3 here is CASSLALYSQGDEQFF. The CDR3 nucleotides read TGTGCCAGCAGCTTAGCCCTATACTCACAGGGTGATGAGCAGTTCTTC.

The genes are TRBV13 and TRBJ1-1; D not certain. The V gene's germline CDR1 is PRHDT and CDR2 FYEKMQ (reference sequence). CDR3 length equals 15 residues. Trimming pared 5 bases from V and 4 bases from J, leaving 17 bases between. The CDR3: CASSGLVESGTEAFF. The CDR3 DNA follows: TGTGCCAGCAGCGGATTGGTAGAGTCGGGCACTGAAGCTTTCTTT.

The rearrangement links TRBV4-2 to TRBJ1-5; 7 bases align to TRBD1. Germline CDR1 reads LGHNA; CDR2 reads YNFKEQ. V gave up 1 base and J gave up 5 bases; unmatched junction bases: 2. This CDR3 has 14 amino acids. CDR3 sequence reads: CASSQGQGDQPQHF. The CDR3 DNA reads TGTGCCAGCAGCCAAGGTCAGGGGGATCAGCCCCAGCATTTT.

V usage is TRBV13 and J usage is TRBJ2-5; maybe TRBD2 (5 bases). V lost 4 bases, J lost 2 bases, and 14 bases lay in between. The CDR3 is 15 amino acids. Germline CDR1 reads PRHDT; CDR2 reads FYEKMQ (reference sequence). The CDR3 sequence: CASSSGAGLQETQYF. The CDR3, as DNA: TGTGCCAGCAGCTCCGGTGCCGGACTGCAAGAGACCCAGTACTTC.

This chain links TRBV15 with TRBJ2-5; TRBD1 might be the D (6 bases). CDR1 is LNHNV, CDR2 YYDKDF, per germline (reference sequence). Between the trimmed V and J ends, which lost 2 bases and 7 bases, there was a span of 14 bases. There are 14 residues in the CDR3. Here the CDR3 reads CATSRRDTDSTQYF. Written as DNA, the CDR3 is TGTGCCACCAGCAGAAGGGACACCGACTCGACCCAGTACTTC.

This chain uses TRBV4-1 with TRBJ2-2; TRBD2 matches 14 bases. CDR1 and CDR2 (germline): MGHRA, YSYEKL. V gave up 3 bases and J gave up 7 bases; unmatched junction bases: 10. The CDR3 spans 18 residues. In nucleotides, the CDR3 is TGCGCCAGCAGCCAGCTTCCGGGACTAGCGGGGGAGGGCGGGGAGCTGTTTTTT. It encodes CASSQLPGLAGEGGELFF.

The chain has TRBV3-1 (or the pseudogene TRBV3-2) and TRBJ1-4; TRBD1 aligns across 8 bases. The V gene's germline CDR1 is LGHDT and CDR2 YNNKEL (reference sequence). The V gene end was trimmed by 5 bases and the J gene end by 10 bases; junction bases not matched to a gene: 6. CDR3 size: 13 residues. CDR3 sequence reads: CASSDRGYGKLFF. The CDR3 bases are TGTGCCAGCAGCGACAGGGGATATGGAAAACTGTTTTTT.

The sample holds one count of this clone. V gene TRBV27 combines with J gene TRBJ1-1, with 7 nucleotides matching TRBD1. Trimming removed 4 bases from V and 0 bases from J; junction bases left unmatched: 5. Per germline, CDR1 MNHEY and CDR2 SMNVEV (reference sequence). The CDR3 has 15 amino acids. CDR3 region: CASSSPGQMNTEAFF. In nucleotides, the CDR3 is TGTGCCAGCAGTTCTCCGGGACAGATGAACACTGAAGCTTTCTTT.

The genes are TRBV7-2 and TRBJ1-1; D gene ambiguous. This CDR3 contains 13 residues. CDR1 is SGHTA and CDR2 is FQGNSA in the germline V gene. The V end lost 6 bases, the J end lost 7 bases, and 15 bases lay between the germline ends. The CDR3 coding sequence is TGTGCCAGCAGAAAAAGTCCAGGCCTTGAAGCTTTCTTT. The encoded protein is CASRKSPGLEAFF.

The CDR3 protein is CATSDSMGHRNTGELFF. For the CDR3, the DNA is TGTGCCACCAGTGACTCGATGGGACACCGGAACACCGGGGAGCTGTTTTTT. The chain joins TRBV24-1 to TRBJ2-2; D might be TRBD1 (6 bases). In germline, CDR1 is KGHDR, CDR2 SFDVKD. The V end lost 4 bases, the J end lost 1 base, and 15 bases lay between the germline ends. The CDR3 is 17 residues long.

The CDR3 region is CASSPALTGQGVLGTEAFF. CDR3 sequence (DNA): TGTGCCAGCTCACCGGCCCTCACGGGACAGGGGGTCTTGGGCACTGAAGCTTTCTTT. The rearrangement links TRBV18 to TRBJ1-1; 11 bases are a match to TRBD1. V lost 3 bases to trimming and J lost 4 bases; unmatched junction nucleotides: 16. CDR3 length: 19 amino acids. Germline V gene lookup returns CDR1 KGHSH and CDR2 LQKENI. Based on the CDR3 plus reference TRBV18 and TRBJ1-1, the full variable domain is NAGVMQNPRHLVRRRGQEARLRCSPMKGHSHVYWYRQLPEEGLKFMVYLQKENIIDESGMPKERFSAEFPKEGPSILRIQQVVRGDSAAYFCASSPALTGQGVLGTEAFFGQGTRLTVV.

The rearrangement joins TRBV15 to TRBJ2-7, with TRBD2 identical over 7 bases. J lost 6 bases, V lost 2 bases, and 4 bases had no gene match. This CDR3 comprises 13 residues. The germline V gene encodes CDR1 LNHNV and CDR2 YYDKDF (reference sequence). CDR3 sequence: CATSRSGEGEQYF. The CDR3 DNA follows: TGTGCCACCAGCAGAAGCGGGGAGGGCGAGCAGTACTTC.

The chain is built from TRBV6-1 and TRBJ1-5; TRBD1 agrees at 7 bases. Germline V CDR1 and CDR2: MNHNS, SASEGT. The J segment lost 3 bases and the V segment lost 1 base, leaving 6 bases of the junction unmatched. This CDR3 spans 16 amino acids. The CDR3 DNA reads TGTGCCAGCAGTGAAGACAGGGGAGGCATCAATCAGCCCCAGCATTTT. Encoded protein: CASSEDRGGINQPQHF.

The gene calls are TRBV28 and TRBJ1-6, with a tentative D call TRBD1 (5 bases). Germline assignment: CDR1 MDHEN and CDR2 SYDVKM. The CDR3 covers 16 residues. Trimming cost V 7 bases and J 0 bases, with 13 bases left between them. The CDR3, as DNA: TGTGCCAGCAACTTAGGGGCAGCCTCCTATAATTCACCCCTCCACTTT. Protein sequence: CASNLGAASYNSPLHF.

V gene TRBV28 combines with J gene TRBJ2-4, with D perhaps matching TRBD1 (6 bases). Germline lookup yields CDR1 MDHEN and CDR2 SYDVKM. V shed 7 bases and J shed 8 bases, with 15 bases lying between them. There are 13 residues in the CDR3. Here the CDR3 reads CASTGTNEDIQYF. The CDR3 DNA follows: TGTGCCAGCACTGGGACAAATGAGGACATTCAGTACTTC.

The chain combines TRBV11-2 with TRBJ1-4; TRBD1 is a possible D gene (5 bases). Germline CDR1 reads SGHAT; CDR2 reads FQNNGV. The ends were cut back, 4 bases at V and 8 bases at J, with 17 bases in the middle. The CDR3 is made up of 15 amino acids. CDR3 DNA: TGTGCCAGCAGCTCTTCCCAGGGCCCAACCGAAAAACTGTTTTTT. This gives the protein CASSSSQGPTEKLFF.

The count of this clone is one. The rearrangement uses TRBV5-4 and TRBJ2-7; possible D gene TRBD2, 5 bases. V was clipped by 4 bases and J by 5 bases, with 16 bases between them. The CDR3 has 14 residues. Germline CDR1 and CDR2: SGHNT and YYREEE (reference sequence). This CDR3 reads CASSKRGSVDEQYF. CDR3 coding DNA: TGTGCCAGCAGCAAACGAGGGTCGGTCGACGAGCAGTACTTC.

The rearrangement joins TRBV2 to TRBJ1-1; 7 bases line up with TRBD1. Unmatched junction bases numbered 10, after V lost 7 bases and J lost 5 bases. The germline V gene has CDR1 SNHLY and CDR2 FYNNEI. CDR3 length: 14 residues. DNA of the CDR3: TGTGCCAGCACCTCCGAAGGGGGCGGTACTGAAGCTTTCTTT. Translated: CASTSEGGGTEAFF.

The chain carries TRBV21-1 and TRBJ2-4; the table's D call of TRBD2 was not tested on the DNA. TRBV21-1 is a pseudogene. The CDR3 extends over 22 amino acids. The CDR3: CASSKGGVRRERAPVAKNIQYF. CDR3 sequence (DNA): TGTGCCAGCAGCAAAGGTGGAGTTCGGCGGGAGAGGGCCCCGGTAGCCAAAAACATTCAGTACTTC.

This chain joins TRBV11-2 and TRBJ2-7, with TRBD2 as a possible D gene (5 bases). The germline V gene encodes CDR1 SGHAT and CDR2 FQNNGV. V dropped 3 bases and J dropped 5 bases, with 8 bases sitting between them. The CDR3 loop spans 12 amino acids. The CDR3 reads CASSFHGNEQYF. The CDR3 DNA follows: TGTGCCAGCAGCTTCCACGGGAACGAGCAGTACTTC.